The clone carrying this TCR beta chain was observed at least ten times. In the original workflow: Reference gene primers were amplified, and this amplification served to estimate nucleated cell counts. Sequenced by immunoSEQ multiplex PCR; TCRdb stores in-frame clones only, minus some. That table gives V, J and clone size, and the DNA gave D and trimming. This sample has about 300,000 clones; about nine tenths occur once, and the top ten carry roughly 1.1%. These data belong to a study of blood T cell repertoires in COVID-19. Enrolled through a virtual design, the participants were between 18 and 89 years of age and came from 24 US areas. The trim removed 2 bases at V and 5 bases at J, leaving 5 bases unmatched. The CDR3 loop spans 13 amino acids. The germline CDR1 and CDR2 sequences are GTSNPN and SVGIG (reference sequence).

This chain connects TRBV30 to TRBJ1-2; 7 bases map to TRBD1. The clonotype originates from a woman aged 25 to 45 who had recovered from COVID-19. Sequencing was performed on PBMCs or T cells enriched from blood (not recorded which). The CDR3 here is CAWSPDRSYGYTF. DNA for the CDR3: TGTGCCTGGAGTCCGGACAGGAGTTATGGCTACACCTTC.